Listed below are T cell receptor beta chains from one sample, sequenced in a study of T cells in localized non-small cell lung cancer. Sequencing used immunoSEQ multiplex PCR; TCRdb keeps in-frame clones, though not all of them. The data hold 31,000 or so clones, with approximately 88% observed a single time. Here the sequenced sample was peripheral blood mononuclear cells, taken before any cancer treatment. Receptor source: a woman aged 35 to 70 with stage III lung adenocarcinoma. Each CDR3 is given without its conserved first and last residue. Each record gives: V gene, CDR3 length, J gene, CDR3 protein.

>TRBV6-6|13|TRBJ2-5
ASSLDPRGLETQY
>TRBV7-2|13|TRBJ1-5
ASSKQTGADQPQH
>TRBV6-1|12|TRBJ2-3
ASQGQGATDTQY
>TRBV25-1|12|TRBJ1-3
ASSEKGHGNTIY
>TRBV6-6|10|TRBJ2-3
ASSYMGDTQY
>TRBV4-2|15|TRBJ2-3
ASSQEVASGAKGTQY
>TRBV28|9|TRBJ2-7
ASSYVVEQY
>TRBV11-1|13|TRBJ1-2
ASSLGGHKNYGYT
>TRBV28|15|TRBJ2-1
ASFPPGAASSYNEQF
>TRBV29-1|11|TRBJ2-5
SVGGGLQETQY
>TRBV6-5|12|TRBJ1-3
ASSSTGAVNTIY
>TRBV6-1|17|TRBJ2-5
ASSEGRQSGGIIQETQY
>TRBV14|12|TRBJ1-2
ARLSGTTNYGYT
>TRBV9|12|TRBJ2-1
ASTPREGSREQF